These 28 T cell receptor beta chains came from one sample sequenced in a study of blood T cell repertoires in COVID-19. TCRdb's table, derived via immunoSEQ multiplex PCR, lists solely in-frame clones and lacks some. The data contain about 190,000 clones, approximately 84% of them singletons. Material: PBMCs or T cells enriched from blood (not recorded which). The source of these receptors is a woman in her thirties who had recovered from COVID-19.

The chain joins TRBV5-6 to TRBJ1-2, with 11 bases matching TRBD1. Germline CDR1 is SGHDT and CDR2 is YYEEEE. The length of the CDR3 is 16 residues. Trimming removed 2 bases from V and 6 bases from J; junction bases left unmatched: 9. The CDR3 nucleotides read TGTGCCAGCAGCTTCGGGACAGGGGGTCCGGGGGATGGCTACACCTTC. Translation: CASSFGTGGPGDGYTF.

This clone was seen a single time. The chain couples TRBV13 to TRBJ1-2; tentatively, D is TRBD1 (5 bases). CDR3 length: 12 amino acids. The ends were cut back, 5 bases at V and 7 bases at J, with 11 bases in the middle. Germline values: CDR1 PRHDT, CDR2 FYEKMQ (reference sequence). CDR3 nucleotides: TGTGCCAGCAGCATCGGGGGTACTGGCTACACCTTC. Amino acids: CASSIGGTGYTF.

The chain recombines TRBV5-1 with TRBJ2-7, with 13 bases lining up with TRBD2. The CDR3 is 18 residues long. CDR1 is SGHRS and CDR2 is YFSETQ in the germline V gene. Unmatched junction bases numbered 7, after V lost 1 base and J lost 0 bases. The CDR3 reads CASSLKTSGRPISYEQYF. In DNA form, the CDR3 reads TGCGCCAGCAGCTTGAAGACTAGCGGGAGGCCTATCTCCTACGAGCAGTACTTC.

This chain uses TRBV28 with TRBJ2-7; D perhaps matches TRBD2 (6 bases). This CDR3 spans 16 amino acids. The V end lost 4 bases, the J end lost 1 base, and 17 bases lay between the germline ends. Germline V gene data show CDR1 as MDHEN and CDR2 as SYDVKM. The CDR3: CASSSPSGLSSYEQYF. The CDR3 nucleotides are TGTGCCAGCAGTTCTCCCTCGGGACTCTCTTCCTACGAGCAGTACTTC. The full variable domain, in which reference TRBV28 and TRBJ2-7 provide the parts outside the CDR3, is DVKVTQSSRYLVKRTGEKVFLECVQDMDHENMFWYRQDPGLGLRLIYFSYDVKMKEKGDIPEGYSVSREKKERFSLILESASTNQTSMYLCASSSPSGLSSYEQYFGPGTRLTVT.

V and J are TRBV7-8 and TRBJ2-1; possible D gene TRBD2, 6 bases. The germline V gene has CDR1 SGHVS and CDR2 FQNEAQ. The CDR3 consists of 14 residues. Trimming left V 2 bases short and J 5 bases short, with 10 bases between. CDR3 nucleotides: TGTGCCAGCAGCTTATATCTAGCGCACAATGAGCAGTTCTTC. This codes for CASSLYLAHNEQFF.

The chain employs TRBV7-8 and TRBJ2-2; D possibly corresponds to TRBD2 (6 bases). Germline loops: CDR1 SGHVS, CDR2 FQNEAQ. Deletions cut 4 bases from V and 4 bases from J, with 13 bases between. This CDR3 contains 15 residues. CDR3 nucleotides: TGTGCCAGCAGCTCACTCCCTAGCGCCACCGGGGAGCTGTTTTTT. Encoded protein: CASSSLPSATGELFF.

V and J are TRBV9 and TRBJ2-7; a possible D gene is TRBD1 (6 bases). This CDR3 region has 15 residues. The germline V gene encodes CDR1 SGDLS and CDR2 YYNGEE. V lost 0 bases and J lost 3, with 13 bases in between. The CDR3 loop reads CASSVVGTTVYEQYV. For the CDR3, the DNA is TGTGCCAGCAGCGTAGTAGGGACAACGGTCTACGAGCAGTACGTC.

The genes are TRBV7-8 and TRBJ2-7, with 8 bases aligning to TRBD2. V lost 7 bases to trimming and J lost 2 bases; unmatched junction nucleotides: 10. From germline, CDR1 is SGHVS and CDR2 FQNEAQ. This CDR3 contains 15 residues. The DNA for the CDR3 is TGTGCCAGCAAAAAGGCTAGCGGGTTTGCCTACGAGCAGTACTTC. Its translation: CASKKASGFAYEQYF.

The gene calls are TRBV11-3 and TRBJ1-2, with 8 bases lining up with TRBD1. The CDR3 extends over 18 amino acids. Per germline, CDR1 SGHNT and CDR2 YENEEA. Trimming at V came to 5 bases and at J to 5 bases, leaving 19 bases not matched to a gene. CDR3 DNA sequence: TGTGCCAGCAGCCTGGAGGACAGGGCCCCAGCTTTCCCTTATGGCTACACCTTC. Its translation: CASSLEDRAPAFPYGYTF.

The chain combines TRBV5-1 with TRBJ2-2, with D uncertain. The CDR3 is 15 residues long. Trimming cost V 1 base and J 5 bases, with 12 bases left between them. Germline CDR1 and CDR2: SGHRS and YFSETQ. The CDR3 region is CASSLSQVGTGELFF. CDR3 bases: TGCGCCAGCAGCTTGTCTCAGGTTGGAACCGGGGAGCTGTTTTTT.

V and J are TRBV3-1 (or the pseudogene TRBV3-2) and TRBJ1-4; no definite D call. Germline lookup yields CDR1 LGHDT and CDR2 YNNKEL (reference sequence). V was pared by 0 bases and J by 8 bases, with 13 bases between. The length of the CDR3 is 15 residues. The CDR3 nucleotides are TGTGCCAGCAGCCAAGATCCTGGAGAACGGGAAAAACTGTTTTTT. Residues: CASSQDPGEREKLFF.

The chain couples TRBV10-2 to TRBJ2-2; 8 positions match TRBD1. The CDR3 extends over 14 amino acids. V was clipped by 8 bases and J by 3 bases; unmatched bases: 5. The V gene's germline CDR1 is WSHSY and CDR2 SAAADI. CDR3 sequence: CASRDRGYTGELFF. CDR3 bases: TGCGCCAGCCGAGACAGGGGCTACACCGGGGAGCTGTTTTTT.

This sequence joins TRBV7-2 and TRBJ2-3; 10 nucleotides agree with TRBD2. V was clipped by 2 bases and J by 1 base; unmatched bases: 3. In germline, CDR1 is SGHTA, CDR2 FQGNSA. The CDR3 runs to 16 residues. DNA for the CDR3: TGTGCCAGCAGCTTATTGCTAGCGGGAGGCACAGATACGCAGTATTTT. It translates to CASSLLLAGGTDTQYF.

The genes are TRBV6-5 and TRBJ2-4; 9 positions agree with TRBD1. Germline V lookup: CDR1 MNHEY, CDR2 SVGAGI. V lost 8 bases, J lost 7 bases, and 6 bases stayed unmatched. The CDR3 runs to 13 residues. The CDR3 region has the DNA TGTGCCAGCTCCGGGACAGGGTCGAACATTCAGTACTTC. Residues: CASSGTGSNIQYF.

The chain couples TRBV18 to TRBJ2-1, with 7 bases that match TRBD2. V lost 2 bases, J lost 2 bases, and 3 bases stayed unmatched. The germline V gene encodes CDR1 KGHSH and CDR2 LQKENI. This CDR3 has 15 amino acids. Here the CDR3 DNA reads TGTGCCAGCTCACCAGTGGCGGGGGCCTACAATGAGCAGTTCTTC. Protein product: CASSPVAGAYNEQFF.

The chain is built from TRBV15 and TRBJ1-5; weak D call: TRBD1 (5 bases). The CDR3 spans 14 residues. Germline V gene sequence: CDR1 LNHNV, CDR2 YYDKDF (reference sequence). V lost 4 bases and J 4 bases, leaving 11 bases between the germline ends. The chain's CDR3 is CATSTGLLNQPQHF. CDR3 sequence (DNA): TGTGCCACCAGCACAGGGTTATTGAATCAGCCCCAGCATTTT.

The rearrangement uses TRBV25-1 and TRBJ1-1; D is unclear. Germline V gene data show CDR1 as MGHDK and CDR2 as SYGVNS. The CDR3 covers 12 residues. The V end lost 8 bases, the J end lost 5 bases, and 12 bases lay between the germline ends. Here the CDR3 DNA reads TGTGCCAGCGGAGAACGGCGGACTGAAGCTTTCTTT. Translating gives CASGERRTEAFF.

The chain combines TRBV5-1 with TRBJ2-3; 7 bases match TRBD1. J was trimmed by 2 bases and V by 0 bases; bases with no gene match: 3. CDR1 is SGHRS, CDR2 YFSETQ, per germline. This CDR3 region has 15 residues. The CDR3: CASSLGDRSTDTQYF. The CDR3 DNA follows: TGCGCCAGCAGCTTGGGGGACAGATCCACAGATACGCAGTATTTT.

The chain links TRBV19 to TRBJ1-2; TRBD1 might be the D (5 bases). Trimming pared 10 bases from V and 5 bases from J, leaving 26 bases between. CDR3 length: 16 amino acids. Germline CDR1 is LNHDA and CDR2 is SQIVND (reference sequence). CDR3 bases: TGTGCCACCACACTAAGGTTCCAGACAGTCCTATATGGCTACACCTTC. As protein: CATTLRFQTVLYGYTF.

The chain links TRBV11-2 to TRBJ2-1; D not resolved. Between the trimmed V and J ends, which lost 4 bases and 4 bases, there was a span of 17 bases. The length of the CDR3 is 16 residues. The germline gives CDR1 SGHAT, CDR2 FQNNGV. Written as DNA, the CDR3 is TGTGCCAGCAGCTCCCCGCGACTGTCGCGTTACAATGAGCAGTTCTTC. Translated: CASSSPRLSRYNEQFF.

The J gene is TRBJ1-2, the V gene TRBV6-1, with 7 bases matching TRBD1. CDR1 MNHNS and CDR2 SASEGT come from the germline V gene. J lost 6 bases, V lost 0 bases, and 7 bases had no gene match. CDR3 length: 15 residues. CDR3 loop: CASSEAGSGTDGYTF. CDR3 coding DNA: TGTGCCAGCAGTGAAGCGGGGTCGGGGACAGATGGCTACACCTTC.

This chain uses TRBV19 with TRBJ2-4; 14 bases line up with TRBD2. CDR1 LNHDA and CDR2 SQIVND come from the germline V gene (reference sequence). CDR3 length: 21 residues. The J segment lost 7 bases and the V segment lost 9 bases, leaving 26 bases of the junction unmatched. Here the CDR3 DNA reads TGTGCCAGGCCCCCCGGGACTAGCGGGGGTCTTCGTCTGGGATGTATGAACATTCAGTACTTC. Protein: CARPPGTSGGLRLGCMNIQYF.

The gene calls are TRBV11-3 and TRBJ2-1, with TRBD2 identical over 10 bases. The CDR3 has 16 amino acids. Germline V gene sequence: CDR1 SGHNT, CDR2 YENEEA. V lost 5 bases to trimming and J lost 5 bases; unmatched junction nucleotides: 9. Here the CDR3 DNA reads TGTGCCAGCAGCCCGGCCCAGCGGGGGGGTAACAATGAGCAGTTCTTC. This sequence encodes CASSPAQRGGNNEQFF.

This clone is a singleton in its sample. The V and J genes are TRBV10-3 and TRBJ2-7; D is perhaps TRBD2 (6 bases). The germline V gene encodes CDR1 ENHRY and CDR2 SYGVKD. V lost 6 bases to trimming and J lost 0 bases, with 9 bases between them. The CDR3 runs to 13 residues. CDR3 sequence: CAIRGDSSYEQYF. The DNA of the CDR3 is TGTGCCATCAGGGGGGACTCCTCCTACGAGCAGTACTTC.

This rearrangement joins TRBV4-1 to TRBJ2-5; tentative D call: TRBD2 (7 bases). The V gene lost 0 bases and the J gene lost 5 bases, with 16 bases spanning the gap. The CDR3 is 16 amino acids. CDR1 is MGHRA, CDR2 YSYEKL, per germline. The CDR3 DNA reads TGCGCCAGCAGCCAAGAGGGGGGGCTAGAGGGCGAGACCCAGTACTTC. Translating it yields CASSQEGGLEGETQYF.

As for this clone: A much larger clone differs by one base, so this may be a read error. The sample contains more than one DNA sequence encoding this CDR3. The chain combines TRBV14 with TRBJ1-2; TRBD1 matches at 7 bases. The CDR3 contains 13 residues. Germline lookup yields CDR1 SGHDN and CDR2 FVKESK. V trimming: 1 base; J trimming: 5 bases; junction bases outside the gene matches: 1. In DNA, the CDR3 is TGTGCCAGCAGCCAAGGACAGGGATATGGCTACACCTTC. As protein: CASSQGQGYGYTF. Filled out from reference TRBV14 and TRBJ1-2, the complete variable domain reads EAGVTQFPSHSVIEKGQTVTLRCDPISGHDNLYWYRRVMGKEIKFLLHFVKESKQDESGMPNNRFLAERTGGTYSTLKVQPAELEDSGVYFCASSQGQGYGYTFGSGTRLTVV.

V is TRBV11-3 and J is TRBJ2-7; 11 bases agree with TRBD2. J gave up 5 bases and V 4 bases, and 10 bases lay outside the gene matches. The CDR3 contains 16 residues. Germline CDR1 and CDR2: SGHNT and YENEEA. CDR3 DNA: TGTGCCAGCAGCTCAAGGACTAGCGGGCGAAGGGACGAGCAGTACTTC. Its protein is CASSSRTSGRRDEQYF.

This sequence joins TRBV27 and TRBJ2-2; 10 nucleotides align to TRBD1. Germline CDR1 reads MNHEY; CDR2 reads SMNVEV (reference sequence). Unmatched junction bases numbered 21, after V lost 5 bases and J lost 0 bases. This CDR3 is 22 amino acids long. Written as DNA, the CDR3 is TGTGCCAGCAGTCCTACCGGCCGTCGACGGGGACAGGGGCCCGCGAACACCGGGGAGCTGTTTTTT. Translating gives CASSPTGRRRGQGPANTGELFF.